The text below deals with one TCR beta chain. The sample belongs to a study of blood T cells in healthy people across ages. Deletions cut 5 bases from V and 5 bases from J, with 13 bases between. The germline gives CDR1 SGHNT, CDR2 YYREEE (reference sequence). The CDR3 has 13 amino acids. Combining a sample-barcoded 5' primer with a J-beta primer mix, a second PCR ran for about 6 to 12 cycles. Each cDNA molecule, via a template-switch adaptor with 12 random nucleotides, was tagged. TCRdb re-analysed the 5' RACE reads in MiXCR, keeping a single row per CDR3 protein. The sample consists of 1.5 million to 1.9 million distinct CDR3 sequences, less than 45% of them appearing once.

The chain uses TRBV5-4 and TRBJ2-5; D remains ambiguous. The sample comprised blood. The receptor was isolated from a woman aged 18-29 years in good health. The CDR3 region has the DNA TGTGCCAGCAGATTCCTTGGAAGGGAGACCCAGTACTTC. Protein: CASRFLGRETQYF. The full variable domain, completed using reference TRBV5-4 and TRBJ2-5, is ETGVTQSPTHLIKTRGQQVTLRCSSQSGHNTVSWYQQALGQGPQFIFQYYREEENGRGNFPPRFSGLQFPNYSSELNVNALELDDSALYLCASRFLGRETQYFGPGTRLLVL.